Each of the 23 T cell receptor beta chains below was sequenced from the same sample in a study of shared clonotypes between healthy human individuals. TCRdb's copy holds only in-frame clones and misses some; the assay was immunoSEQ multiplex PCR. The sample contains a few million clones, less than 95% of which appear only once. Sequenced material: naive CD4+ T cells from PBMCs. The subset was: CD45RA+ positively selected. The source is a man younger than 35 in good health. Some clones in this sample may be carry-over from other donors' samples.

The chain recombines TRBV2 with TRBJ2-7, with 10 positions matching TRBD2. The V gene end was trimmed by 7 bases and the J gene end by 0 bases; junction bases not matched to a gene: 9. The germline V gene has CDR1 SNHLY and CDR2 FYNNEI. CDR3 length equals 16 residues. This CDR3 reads CASKGLAAESSYEQYF. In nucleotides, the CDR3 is TGTGCCAGCAAAGGACTAGCGGCAGAGAGCTCCTACGAGCAGTACTTC.

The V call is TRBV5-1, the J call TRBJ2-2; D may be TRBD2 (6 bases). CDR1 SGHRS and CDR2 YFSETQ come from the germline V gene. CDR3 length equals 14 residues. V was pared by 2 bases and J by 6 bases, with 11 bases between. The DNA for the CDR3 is TGCGCCAGCAGCTTCCCTAGCGCCTCCGGGGAGCTGTTTTTT. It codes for CASSFPSASGELFF.

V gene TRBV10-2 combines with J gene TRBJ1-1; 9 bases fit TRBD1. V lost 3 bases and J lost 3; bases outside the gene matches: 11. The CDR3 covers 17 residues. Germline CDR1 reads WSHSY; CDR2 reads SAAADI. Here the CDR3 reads CASSDLGTGMGDTEAFF. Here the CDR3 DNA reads TGCGCCAGCAGTGACCTCGGGACAGGGATGGGGGACACTGAAGCTTTCTTT.

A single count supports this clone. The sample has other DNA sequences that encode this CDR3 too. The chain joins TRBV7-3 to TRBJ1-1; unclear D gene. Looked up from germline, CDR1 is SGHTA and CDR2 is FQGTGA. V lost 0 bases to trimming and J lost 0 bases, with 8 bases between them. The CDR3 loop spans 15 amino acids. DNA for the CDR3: TGTGCCAGCAGCTTAACAGGTGGGATGAACACTGAAGCTTTCTTT. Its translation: CASSLTGGMNTEAFF.

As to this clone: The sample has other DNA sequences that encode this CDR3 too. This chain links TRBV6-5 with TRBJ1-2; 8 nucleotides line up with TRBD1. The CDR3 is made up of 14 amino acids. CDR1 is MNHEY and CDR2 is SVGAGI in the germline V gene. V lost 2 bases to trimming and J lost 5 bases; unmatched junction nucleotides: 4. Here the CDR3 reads CASSYGQGSYGYTF. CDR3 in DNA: TGTGCCAGCAGTTACGGACAGGGATCATATGGCTACACCTTC.

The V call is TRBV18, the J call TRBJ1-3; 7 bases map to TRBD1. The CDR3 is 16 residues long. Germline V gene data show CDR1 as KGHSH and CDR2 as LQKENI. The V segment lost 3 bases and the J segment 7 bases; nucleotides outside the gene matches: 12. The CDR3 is CASSPPNTGDRNTIYF. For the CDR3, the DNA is TGTGCCAGCTCACCGCCCAATACAGGGGATCGGAACACCATATATTTT.

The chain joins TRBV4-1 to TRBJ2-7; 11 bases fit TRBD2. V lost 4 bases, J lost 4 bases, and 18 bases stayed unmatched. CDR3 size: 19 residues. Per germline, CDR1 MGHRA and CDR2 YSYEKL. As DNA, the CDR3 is TGCGCCAGCAGCCGAAGTGACCCTCTACTAGCGGGGGCGGGATACGAGCAGTACTTC. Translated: CASSRSDPLLAGAGYEQYF.

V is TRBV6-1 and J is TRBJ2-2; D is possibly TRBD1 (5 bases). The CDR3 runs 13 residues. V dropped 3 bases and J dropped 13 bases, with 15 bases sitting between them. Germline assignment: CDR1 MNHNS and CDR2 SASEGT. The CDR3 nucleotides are TGTGCCAGCAGTGAGGGGCTATCGGGTGTGCTGTTTTTT. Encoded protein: CASSEGLSGVLFF.

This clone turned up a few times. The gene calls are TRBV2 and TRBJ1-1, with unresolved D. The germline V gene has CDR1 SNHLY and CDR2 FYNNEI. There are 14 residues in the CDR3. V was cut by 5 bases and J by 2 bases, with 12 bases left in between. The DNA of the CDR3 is TGTGCCAGCAGTTACCGAAAGGGTAACACTGAAGCTTTCTTT. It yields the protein CASSYRKGNTEAFF.

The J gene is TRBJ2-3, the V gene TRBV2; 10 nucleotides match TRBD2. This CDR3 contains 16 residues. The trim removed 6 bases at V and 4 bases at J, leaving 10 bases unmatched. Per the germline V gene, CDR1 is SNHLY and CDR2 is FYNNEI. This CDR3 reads CASSNLLAGASDTQYF. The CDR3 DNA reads TGTGCCAGCAGCAACCTTCTAGCGGGAGCCTCAGATACGCAGTATTTT.

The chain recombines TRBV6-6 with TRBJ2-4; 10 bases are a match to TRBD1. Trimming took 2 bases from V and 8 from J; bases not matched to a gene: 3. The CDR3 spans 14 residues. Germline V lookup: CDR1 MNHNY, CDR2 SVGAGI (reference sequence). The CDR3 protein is CASSYRDRGDIQYF. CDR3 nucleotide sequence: TGTGCCAGCAGTTACCGGGACAGGGGTGACATTCAGTACTTC.

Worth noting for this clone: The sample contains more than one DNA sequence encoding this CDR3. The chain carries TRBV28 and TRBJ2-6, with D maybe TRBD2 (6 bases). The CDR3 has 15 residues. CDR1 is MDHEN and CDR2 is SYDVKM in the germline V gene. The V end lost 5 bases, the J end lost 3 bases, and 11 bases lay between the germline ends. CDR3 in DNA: TGTGCCAGCAGTGGAGGGCGCGGTGGGGCCAACGTCCTGACTTTC. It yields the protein CASSGGRGGANVLTF.

CDR3 DNA: TGTGCCAGTAGTCTGGGGAGCTCCTACAATGAGCAGTTCTTC. This sequence encodes CASSLGSSYNEQFF. The chain employs TRBV19 and TRBJ2-1; D may be TRBD2 (5 bases). The V gene's germline CDR1 is LNHDA and CDR2 SQIVND (reference sequence). CDR3 length: 14 amino acids. Trimming pared 5 bases from V and 0 bases from J, leaving 8 bases between.

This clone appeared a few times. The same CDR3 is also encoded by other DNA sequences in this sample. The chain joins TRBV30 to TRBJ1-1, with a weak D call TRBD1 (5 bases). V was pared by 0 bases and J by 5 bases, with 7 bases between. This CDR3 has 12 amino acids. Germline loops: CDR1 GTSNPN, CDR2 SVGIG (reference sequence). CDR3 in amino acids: CAWSVEGTEAFF. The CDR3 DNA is TGTGCCTGGAGTGTAGAGGGGACTGAAGCTTTCTTT.

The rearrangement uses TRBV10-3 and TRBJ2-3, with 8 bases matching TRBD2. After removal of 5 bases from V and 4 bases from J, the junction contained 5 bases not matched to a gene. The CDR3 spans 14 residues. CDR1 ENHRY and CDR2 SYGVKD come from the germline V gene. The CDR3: CAISPGLGPDTQYF. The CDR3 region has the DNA TGTGCCATCAGTCCGGGACTAGGGCCAGATACGCAGTATTTT.

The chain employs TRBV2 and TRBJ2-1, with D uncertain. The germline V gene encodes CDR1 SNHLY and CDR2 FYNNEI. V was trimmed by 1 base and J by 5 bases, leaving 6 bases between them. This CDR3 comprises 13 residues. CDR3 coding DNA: TGTGCCAGCAGTGAAGGGTTTGACAATGAGCAGTTCTTC. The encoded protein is CASSEGFDNEQFF.

CDR3 sequence reads: CASRVSGGHGGYTF. In nucleotides, the CDR3 is TGTGCCAGCAGAGTTTCAGGGGGTCACGGTGGCTACACCTTC. The V gene is TRBV5-6, the J gene TRBJ1-2, with TRBD1 identical over 7 bases. CDR1 and CDR2 from the germline V gene are SGHDT and YYEEEE. V was clipped by 5 bases and J by 7 bases; unmatched bases: 11. The CDR3 consists of 14 residues.

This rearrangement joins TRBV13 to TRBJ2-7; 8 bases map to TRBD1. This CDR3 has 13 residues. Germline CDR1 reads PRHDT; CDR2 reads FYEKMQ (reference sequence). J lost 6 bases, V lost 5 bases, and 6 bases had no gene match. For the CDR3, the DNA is TGTGCCAGCAGCCCCAGGGGGCGATTCGAGCAGTACTTC. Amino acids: CASSPRGRFEQYF.

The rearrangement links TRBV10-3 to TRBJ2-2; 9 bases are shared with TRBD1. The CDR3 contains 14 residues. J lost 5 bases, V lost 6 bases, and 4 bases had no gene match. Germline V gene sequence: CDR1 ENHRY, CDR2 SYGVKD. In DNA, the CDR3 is TGTGCCATCAGCTTGGACAGGGGAACCGGGGAGCTGTTTTTT. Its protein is CAISLDRGTGELFF.

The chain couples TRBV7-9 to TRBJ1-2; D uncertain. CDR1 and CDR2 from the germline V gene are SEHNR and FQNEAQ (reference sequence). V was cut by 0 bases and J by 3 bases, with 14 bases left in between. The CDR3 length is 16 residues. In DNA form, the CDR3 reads TGTGCCAGCAGCTTAGCGGGCAGTCCTGGCCACTATGGCTACACCTTC. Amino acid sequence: CASSLAGSPGHYGYTF.

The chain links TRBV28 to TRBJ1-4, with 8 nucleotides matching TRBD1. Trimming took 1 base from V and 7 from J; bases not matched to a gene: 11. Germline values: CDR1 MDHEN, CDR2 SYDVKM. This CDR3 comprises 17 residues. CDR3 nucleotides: TGTGCCAGCAGTTTATCTGGAAGTGGCAGGGGGCCTGAAAAACTGTTTTTT. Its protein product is CASSLSGSGRGPEKLFF.

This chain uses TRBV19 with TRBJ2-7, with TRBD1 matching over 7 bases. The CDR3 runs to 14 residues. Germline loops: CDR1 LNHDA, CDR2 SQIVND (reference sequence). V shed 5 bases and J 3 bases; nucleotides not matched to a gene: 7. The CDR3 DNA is TGTGCCAGTAGTCGGGACAGCTCCCACTACGAGCAGTACTTC. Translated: CASSRDSSHYEQYF.

DNA of the CDR3: TGTGCCAGCAGCTTAGCCCAAAGACAGGATACGCAGTATTTT. It specifies CASSLAQRQDTQYF. The rearrangement uses TRBV7-9 and TRBJ2-3, with a possible D match to TRBD1 (5 bases). CDR1 is SEHNR, CDR2 FQNEAQ, per germline (reference sequence). CDR3 length: 14 residues. Between the trimmed V and J ends, which lost 0 bases and 6 bases, there was a span of 10 bases.